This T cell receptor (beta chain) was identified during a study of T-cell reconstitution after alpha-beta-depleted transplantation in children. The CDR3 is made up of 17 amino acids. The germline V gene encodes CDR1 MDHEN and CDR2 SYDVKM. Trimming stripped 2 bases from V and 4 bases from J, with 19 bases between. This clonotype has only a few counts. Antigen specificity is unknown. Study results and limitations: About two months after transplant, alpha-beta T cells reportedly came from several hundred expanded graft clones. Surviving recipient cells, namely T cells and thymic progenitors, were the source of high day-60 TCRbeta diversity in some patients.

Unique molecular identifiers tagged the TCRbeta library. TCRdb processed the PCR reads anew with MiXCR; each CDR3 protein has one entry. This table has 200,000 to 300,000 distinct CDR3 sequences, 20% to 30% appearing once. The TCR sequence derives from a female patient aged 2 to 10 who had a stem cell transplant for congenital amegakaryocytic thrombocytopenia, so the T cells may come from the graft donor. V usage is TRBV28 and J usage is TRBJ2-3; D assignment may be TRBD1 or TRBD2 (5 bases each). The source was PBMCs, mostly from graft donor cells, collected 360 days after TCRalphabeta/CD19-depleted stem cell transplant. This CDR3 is CASSLEGRVKKSDTQYF. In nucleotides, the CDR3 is TGTGCCAGCAGTTTAGAGGGCAGGGTGAAGAAGTCAGATACGCAGTATTTT.